A single sample gave rise to the 6 T cell receptor beta chains below, sequenced in a study of blood T cell repertoires in COVID-19. The table came from immunoSEQ multiplex PCR; TCRdb's copy has only in-frame clones and leaves some out. The table has around 80,000 clones, about 70% seen once. Sequences were obtained from peripheral blood. These receptors came from a man aged 45 to 65 with active or convalescent COVID-19.

V gene TRBV7-8 combines with J gene TRBJ2-5; TRBD2 might be the D (6 bases). Germline CDR1 SGHVS, CDR2 FQNEAQ. Trimming took off 5 bases at V and 5 bases at J, with 9 bases between the two ends. CDR3 length: 12 amino acids. The CDR3 reads CASSLAGETQYF. In DNA form, the CDR3 reads TGTGCCAGCAGCCTGGCGGGGGAGACCCAGTACTTC.

The genes are TRBV4-1 and TRBJ1-4; tentatively, D is TRBD1 (5 bases). In germline, CDR1 is MGHRA, CDR2 YSYEKL. The CDR3 runs to 15 residues. The V end was cut by 4 bases, the J end by 7 bases, with 16 bases between. CDR3 in amino acids: CASSPDGGAVEKLFF. CDR3 DNA: TGCGCCAGCAGCCCGGACGGCGGGGCGGTTGAAAAACTGTTTTTT.

The chain is built from TRBV7-8 and TRBJ2-1; weak D call: TRBD2 (6 bases). Germline assignment: CDR1 SGHVS and CDR2 FQNEAQ. The CDR3 runs 16 residues. V was cut by 5 bases and J by 6 bases, with 20 bases left in between. CDR3 loop: CASSPGWGVLGNEQFF. CDR3 coding DNA: TGTGCCAGCAGCCCGGGGTGGGGGGTTCTTGGCAATGAGCAGTTCTTC.

V is TRBV30 and J is TRBJ2-7; weak D call: TRBD2 (5 bases). Germline CDR1 GTSNPN, CDR2 SVGIG (reference sequence). V dropped 3 bases and J dropped 6 bases, with 9 bases sitting between them. The CDR3 runs to 11 residues. The CDR3 loop reads CAWSIGGEQYF. The CDR3 nucleotides are TGTGCCTGGAGCATCGGAGGCGAGCAGTACTTC.

The gene calls are TRBV28 and TRBJ1-1; a weak D match, TRBD1 (6 bases). Germline CDR1 is MDHEN and CDR2 is SYDVKM. The CDR3 has 14 residues. Trimming stripped 7 bases from V and 1 base from J, with 13 bases between. The CDR3 sequence: CASTQVGGNTEAFF. Here the CDR3 DNA reads TGTGCCAGCACCCAAGTAGGGGGGAACACTGAAGCTTTCTTT.

J is TRBJ2-1 and V is TRBV20-1, with D hard to call. CDR3 length: 11 amino acids. V was pared by 6 bases and J by 6 bases, with 9 bases between. The germline CDR1 and CDR2 sequences are DFQATT and SNEGSKA (reference sequence). The DNA for the CDR3 is TGCAGTGCCGCGGTAGGCAATGAGCAGTTCTTC. Translation: CSAAVGNEQFF.